A single sample gave rise to the 14 T cell receptor beta chains below, sequenced in a study of identifying expanded T cells in peripheral blood. The data were produced by immunoSEQ multiplex PCR, yet TCRdb's version contains in-frame clones alone and is incomplete. In the table there are about 54,000 clones, around nine tenths of which are singletons. Specimen: blood. These TCRs come from a person between 18 and 75 years old in good health.

This rearrangement joins TRBV11-1 to TRBJ2-2; the D gene is possibly TRBD1 (6 bases). The CDR3 consists of 15 residues. Germline V CDR1 and CDR2: SGHAT, FQDESV (reference sequence). With 3 bases removed from V and 7 bases from J, the gap between germline ends came to 15 bases. CDR3 coding DNA: TGTGCCAGCAGCTTGGGCCCCCAGGGGTACGGGGAGCTGTTTTTT. It is translated as CASSLGPQGYGELFF.

CDR3 region: CASSLEVSGRAQETQYF. CDR3 in DNA: TGTGCCAGCAGCTTAGAAGTAAGCGGGAGGGCCCAAGAGACCCAGTACTTC. This rearrangement joins TRBV11-2 to TRBJ2-5; 10 nucleotides line up with TRBD2. The CDR3 totals 17 residues. Germline CDR1 reads SGHAT; CDR2 reads FQNNGV. The junction had 5 bases not matched to a gene; V was cut back by 0 bases and J by 1 base.

This clone has a single count. The V call is TRBV5-4, the J call TRBJ1-2, with 7 nucleotides matching TRBD1. V trimming: 4 bases; J trimming: 3 bases; junction bases outside the gene matches: 3. Germline V gene lookup returns CDR1 SGHNT and CDR2 YYREEE (reference sequence). The CDR3 sequence is 13 residues long. The DNA of the CDR3 is TGTGCCAGCAGCCAGGGACAGCACTATGGCTACACCTTC. Its protein product is CASSQGQHYGYTF.

The chain is built from TRBV9 and TRBJ2-3; no clear D gene. V was clipped by 0 bases and J by 6 bases, with 20 bases between them. Germline lookup yields CDR1 SGDLS and CDR2 YYNGEE. This CDR3 comprises 17 residues. DNA of the CDR3: TGTGCCAGCAGCGTAGCCGGTGCTAGTGAGTTCGGGGATACGCAGTATTTT. Translated, it gives CASSVAGASEFGDTQYF.

In this sample, this clone turned up once. The chain is built from TRBV28 and TRBJ1-1; no reliable D call. CDR3 length equals 14 residues. CDR1 MDHEN and CDR2 SYDVKM come from the germline V gene. The germline V and J ends were trimmed by 8 bases and 4 bases, with 17 bases remaining between them. The CDR3 here is CASPPPSGPTEAFF. The CDR3 DNA reads TGTGCCAGCCCTCCTCCGTCCGGTCCCACTGAAGCTTTCTTT.

This chain connects TRBV18 to TRBJ2-2; D remains unclear. Trimming stripped 4 bases from V and 1 base from J, with 16 bases between. The germline V gene has CDR1 KGHSH and CDR2 LQKENI. The CDR3 sequence is 17 residues long. CDR3 in amino acids: CASSRNQPFGNTGELFF. CDR3 nucleotide sequence: TGTGCCAGCTCACGGAACCAGCCCTTCGGGAACACCGGGGAGCTGTTTTTT.

This clone occurred once. The chain links TRBV5-4 to TRBJ2-5; D might be TRBD1 or TRBD2, each matching 5 bases. CDR3 size: 13 residues. V lost 1 base and J 5 bases, leaving 9 bases between the germline ends. The germline CDR1 and CDR2 sequences are SGHNT and YYREEE (reference sequence). CDR3 DNA sequence: TGTGCCAGCAGCTTGAGAGGGGTGGAGACCCAGTACTTC. This codes for CASSLRGVETQYF.

The genes are TRBV29-1 and TRBJ2-7; D gene ambiguous. Germline V gives CDR1 SQVTM, CDR2 ANQGSEA. V shed 6 bases and J shed 3 bases, with 15 bases lying between them. The CDR3 has 13 residues. CDR3 protein: CSVPGSRLYEQYF. The CDR3 DNA follows: TGCAGCGTACCGGGTAGCCGACTCTACGAGCAGTACTTC.

In its sample, this clone was seen once. The chain carries TRBV7-3 and TRBJ2-5; the D is unclear. Trimming stripped 3 bases from V and 5 bases from J, with 10 bases between. CDR3 length: 13 residues. Per the germline V gene, CDR1 is SGHTA and CDR2 is FQGTGA. CDR3 region: CASSLRPQETQYF. The CDR3 DNA reads as TGTGCCAGCAGCTTGCGTCCTCAGGAGACCCAGTACTTC.

The chain uses TRBV7-2 and TRBJ2-2; 7 nucleotides match TRBD1. Germline V gives CDR1 SGHTA, CDR2 FQGNSA. This CDR3 has 17 residues. The J segment lost 3 bases and the V segment lost 5 bases, leaving 12 bases of the junction unmatched. As DNA, the CDR3 is TGTGCCAGCAGCGAGGGTTTACCGGGACAGTACACCGGGGAGCTGTTTTTT. It encodes CASSEGLPGQYTGELFF.

The V gene is TRBV11-2, the J gene TRBJ1-6, with TRBD1 matching 10 bases. CDR3 length: 17 amino acids. The ends lost 7 bases at V and 6 bases at J; junction bases unmatched: 12. Per the germline V gene, CDR1 is SGHAT and CDR2 is FQNNGV. In DNA, the CDR3 is TGTGCCAGCACCTCACACCCAGGGACAGGGGTTAATTCACCCCTCCACTTT. This translates into CASTSHPGTGVNSPLHF.

CDR3 nucleotides: TGTGCCAGCAAGGAGGGTCTGGGCACAGATACGCAGTATTTT. Encoded protein: CASKEGLGTDTQYF. This sequence joins TRBV6-1 and TRBJ2-3; a weak D match, TRBD2 (6 bases). Germline CDR1 and CDR2: MNHNS and SASEGT. The length of the CDR3 is 14 residues. Trimming cost V 7 bases and J 1 base, with 12 bases left between them.

This clone has just one count. This CDR3 is CASSKAGGTNTGELFF. CDR3 coding DNA: TGTGCCAGTAGCAAGGCAGGGGGCACCAACACCGGGGAGCTGTTTTTT. V is TRBV19 and J is TRBJ2-2; TRBD1 aligns across 8 bases. Trimming at V came to 6 bases and at J to 2 bases, leaving 8 bases not matched to a gene. The V gene's germline CDR1 is LNHDA and CDR2 SQIVND (reference sequence). CDR3 size: 16 residues.

This chain links TRBV15 with TRBJ2-7; D possibly uses TRBD1 or TRBD2 (5 bases each). With 3 bases removed from V and 2 bases from J, the gap between germline ends came to 8 bases. Germline-derived CDR1 and CDR2 are LNHNV and YYDKDF (reference sequence). This CDR3 is built from 13 residues. CDR3 loop: CATSSGGPYEQYF. The CDR3 DNA is TGTGCCACCAGCAGTGGGGGTCCCTACGAGCAGTACTTC.